This T cell receptor beta chain was captured in a study of blood T cell repertoires in COVID-19. At the level of the study: Both acute and convalescent COVID-19 samples were obtained from the United States, Italy and Spain. T cells, B-cell-depleted T cells, or PBMCs supplied cDNA or gDNA.

In the source study's methods: Researchers report that nucleated cell counts were estimated from reference gene primer amplification. The repertoire was sequenced with immunoSEQ multiplex PCR; TCRdb's copy has only in-frame clones and lacks some. D and trimming come from the DNA, and the V and J calls and clone size come from that table. The table lists roughly 190,000 clones, 65% to 80% of them singletons. Trimming shortened V by 5 bases and J by 6 bases, and 11 bases separated the two germline ends. Per the germline V gene, CDR1 is MNHEY and CDR2 is SMNVEV (reference sequence). The CDR3 has 13 amino acids.

The chain uses TRBV27 and TRBJ1-5; D gene uncertain. The clonotype originates from a woman in her forties or fifties with acute or convalescent COVID-19. Sequences were obtained from peripheral blood. In DNA form, the CDR3 reads TGTGCCAGCAGTCGGGAGGCGATTCAGCCCCAGCATTTT. Protein: CASSREAIQPQHF.